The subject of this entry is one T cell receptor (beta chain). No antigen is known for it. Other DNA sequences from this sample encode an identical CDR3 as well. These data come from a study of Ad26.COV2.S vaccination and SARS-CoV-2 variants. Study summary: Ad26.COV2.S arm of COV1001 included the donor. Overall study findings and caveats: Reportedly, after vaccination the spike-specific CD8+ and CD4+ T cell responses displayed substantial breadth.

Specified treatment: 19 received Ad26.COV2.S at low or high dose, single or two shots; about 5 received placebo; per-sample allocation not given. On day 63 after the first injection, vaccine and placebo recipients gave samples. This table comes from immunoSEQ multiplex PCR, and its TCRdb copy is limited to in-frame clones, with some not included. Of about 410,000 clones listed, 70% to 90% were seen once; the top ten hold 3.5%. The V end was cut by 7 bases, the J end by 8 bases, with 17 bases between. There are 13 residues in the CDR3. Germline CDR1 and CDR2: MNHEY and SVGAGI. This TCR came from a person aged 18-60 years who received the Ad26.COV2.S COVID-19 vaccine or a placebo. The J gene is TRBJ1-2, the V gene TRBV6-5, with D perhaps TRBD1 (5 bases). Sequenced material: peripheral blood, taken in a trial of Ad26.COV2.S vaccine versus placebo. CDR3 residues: CASTLGTSGGYTF. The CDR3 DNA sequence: TGTGCCAGCACCCTTGGGACCTCGGGAGGCTACACCTTC.